A single sample is the source of the 27 T cell receptor beta chains below, sequenced in a study of CD8+CD57+ T cells in acquired aplastic anemia. Both TCR beta VDJ combination and CDR3 sequence profiling were carried out. Genomic DNA was the template for this profiling. TCRdb redid the calling of the reads with MiXCR, one entry per CDR3 protein. The sample lists around 250,000 distinct CDR3 sequences; around 60% were seen once. Sequencing was done on a sample of sorted CD4+, CD8+, or CD8+CD57+ T cells (not recorded which) from PBMCs. The receptors come from a human donor with severe aplastic anemia or a healthy control (not recorded which).

The chain uses TRBV20-1 and TRBJ2-1, with 7 bases matching TRBD1. Losses at the gene ends were 5 bases for V and 3 bases for J; bases not matched to a gene: 13. The germline CDR1 and CDR2 sequences are DFQATT and SNEGSKA (reference sequence). The CDR3 consists of 16 residues. In DNA, the CDR3 is TGCAGTGCTCCTCAGACAGGGCCTGGTTTCTACAATGAGCAGTTCTTC. It codes for CSAPQTGPGFYNEQFF.

The chain couples TRBV7-2 to TRBJ2-5, with 9 bases matching TRBD1. Per the germline V gene, CDR1 is SGHTA and CDR2 is FQGNSA. This CDR3 has 13 residues. The J segment lost 2 bases and the V segment lost 6 bases, leaving 1 base of the junction unmatched. CDR3 region: CASRGTGQETQYF. In nucleotides, the CDR3 is TGTGCCAGCAGGGGGACAGGGCAAGAGACCCAGTACTTC.

This clonotype was picked up many times. The gene calls are TRBV12-3 or TRBV12-4 and TRBJ1-2, with 8 positions matching TRBD1. Germline trimming cut 3 bases from V and 0 bases from J; bases unmatched to any gene: 6. The CDR3 covers 16 residues. This CDR3 is CASSFIGQGTNYGYTF. The CDR3 DNA is TGTGCCAGCAGTTTTATTGGACAGGGAACTAACTATGGCTACACCTTC.

V and J are TRBV24-1 and TRBJ1-1, with a tentative D call TRBD1 (6 bases). Deletions cut 12 bases from V and 0 bases from J, with 10 bases between. Per germline, CDR1 KGHDR and CDR2 SFDVKD. This CDR3 is built from 12 residues. CDR3 loop: CAVQGLNTEAFF. The CDR3 DNA follows: TGTGCCGTACAGGGTCTGAACACTGAAGCTTTCTTT.

The chain is built from TRBV24-1 and TRBJ2-3; no definite D call. Germline CDR1 is KGHDR and CDR2 is SFDVKD. V was cut by 7 bases and J by 2 bases, with 9 bases left in between. The CDR3 length is 13 residues. CDR3 in DNA: TGTGCCACCAGAGGACGGTTCACAGATACGCAGTATTTT. It codes for CATRGRFTDTQYF.

The rearrangement links TRBV27 to TRBJ2-2; the D gene is possibly TRBD2 (5 bases). Trimming shortened V by 2 bases and J by 0 bases, and 7 bases separated the two germline ends. Germline loops: CDR1 MNHEY, CDR2 SMNVEV (reference sequence). The length of the CDR3 is 15 residues. CDR3 loop: CASSLALANTGELFF. The CDR3 DNA is TGTGCCAGCAGTTTAGCACTAGCGAACACCGGGGAGCTGTTTTTT.

The J gene is TRBJ1-2, the V gene TRBV7-9; D unclear. CDR3 length: 14 residues. Trimming stripped 1 base from V and 6 bases from J, with 12 bases between. Germline V gene lookup returns CDR1 SEHNR and CDR2 FQNEAQ (reference sequence). CDR3 in amino acids: CASSLEARANGYTF. The DNA for the CDR3 is TGTGCCAGCAGCTTAGAGGCTAGGGCAAATGGCTACACCTTC.

This clonotype was seen many times. The rearrangement uses TRBV12-3 or TRBV12-4 and TRBJ2-7; 8 nucleotides match TRBD2. The CDR3 loop spans 14 amino acids. V shed 2 bases, J shed 3 bases, and the junction held 3 bases outside the gene matches. CDR3 in DNA: TGTGCCAGCAGTTTACGGGGGGGCCTCTACGAGCAGTACTTC. Translating gives CASSLRGGLYEQYF.

Concerning this clonotype: This sequence may be a read error, since a much larger clone differs from it by one base. The V and J genes are TRBV7-8 and TRBJ1-1; D gene unclear. V lost 2 bases and J lost 3, with 4 bases in between. Looked up from germline, CDR1 is SGHVS and CDR2 is FQNEAQ. The CDR3 contains 12 residues. The CDR3 loop reads CASSLKDTEAFF. The CDR3 DNA sequence: TGTGCCAGCAGCTTAAAGGACACTGAAGCTTTCTTT.

This sequence joins TRBV27 and TRBJ2-3, with TRBD1 as a possible D gene (6 bases). The V end was cut by 4 bases, the J end by 0 bases, with 8 bases between. CDR1 MNHEY and CDR2 SMNVEV come from the germline V gene (reference sequence). CDR3 length: 14 residues. In nucleotides, the CDR3 is TGTGCCAGCAGTTCCCAGGGGAGCACAGATACGCAGTATTTT. It encodes CASSSQGSTDTQYF.

The chain is built from TRBV7-6 and TRBJ2-5; 8 nucleotides align to TRBD2. V was clipped by 5 bases and J by 4 bases; unmatched bases: 15. This CDR3 region has 17 residues. Germline CDR1 and CDR2: SGHVS and FNYEAQ. DNA for the CDR3: TGTGCCAGCAGCCAAGGGGGGGGCGGGGGGAGGCGAGAGACCCAGTACTTC. It encodes CASSQGGGGGRRETQYF.

The chain links TRBV10-3 to TRBJ2-7; TRBD1 matches 9 bases. Germline V CDR1 and CDR2: ENHRY, SYGVKD. Trimming removed 0 bases from V and 2 bases from J; junction bases left unmatched: 5. CDR3 length: 16 residues. DNA for the CDR3: TGTGCCATCAGTGAGTCCGGGACAGGGATTCCCTACGAGCAGTACTTC. Translation gives CAISESGTGIPYEQYF.

The chain couples TRBV2 to TRBJ2-2; no reliable D call. The CDR3 has 10 amino acids. Germline CDR1 is SNHLY and CDR2 is FYNNEI. Trimming stripped 7 bases from V and 6 bases from J, with 3 bases between. The CDR3 DNA sequence: TGTGCCAGCAAGGCCGGGGAGCTGTTTTTT. Its translation: CASKAGELFF.

The chain links TRBV5-1 to TRBJ2-3; 7 bases align to TRBD1. CDR3 length equals 14 residues. The germline CDR1 and CDR2 sequences are SGHRS and YFSETQ. V lost 5 bases to trimming and J lost 0 bases; unmatched junction nucleotides: 3. This chain's CDR3 is CASRQGQSTDTQYF. CDR3 DNA sequence: TGCGCCAGCAGACAGGGACAGAGCACAGATACGCAGTATTTT.

Concerning this clonotype: Lacking the conserved final phenylalanine or tryptophan, this CDR3 likely reflects a read error. The limits of the CDR3 on the DNA are not certain, so only TCRdb's listed CDR3 is given. This chain links TRBV9 with TRBJ1-6; no DNA check was done on the table's D call, TRBD1. The length of the CDR3 is 13 amino acids, counting both ends. Germline assignment: CDR1 SGDLS and CDR2 YYNGEE. The CDR3 sequence: CASSVGVGQGALS.

V usage is TRBV20-1 and J usage is TRBJ2-3, with 10 bases aligning to TRBD2. The V gene end was trimmed by 2 bases and the J gene end by 4 bases; junction bases not matched to a gene: 3. CDR3 length: 14 amino acids. Germline values: CDR1 DFQATT, CDR2 SNEGSKA (reference sequence). The CDR3 spells CSARWLAGADTQYF. In DNA form, the CDR3 reads TGCAGTGCTAGATGGCTAGCGGGAGCAGATACGCAGTATTTT.

This clonotype was picked up one time. The gene calls are TRBV7-9 and TRBJ2-1, with TRBD2 matching 8 bases. The CDR3 runs 16 residues. Germline V gene lookup returns CDR1 SEHNR and CDR2 FQNEAQ (reference sequence). The ends lost 5 bases at V and 9 bases at J; junction bases unmatched: 15. In DNA, the CDR3 is TGTGCCAGCAGCAGATCCACGGGGGGGTGGTCTGGTGAGCAGTTCTTC. The encoded protein is CASSRSTGGWSGEQFF.

This clonotype has only a few counts. The chain recombines TRBV4-1 with TRBJ1-1; D possibly corresponds to TRBD1 (5 bases). The length of the CDR3 is 15 residues. The V end was cut by 6 bases, the J end by 1 base, with 15 bases between. The V gene's germline CDR1 is MGHRA and CDR2 YSYEKL. CDR3 in DNA: TGCGCCAGCAGAGCGGGGCCGGAGGGGAACACTGAAGCTTTCTTT. Residues: CASRAGPEGNTEAFF.

The genes are TRBV20-1 and TRBJ1-1; D remains ambiguous. The CDR3 covers 11 residues. Per germline, CDR1 DFQATT and CDR2 SNEGSKA (reference sequence). With 4 bases removed from V and 3 bases from J, the gap between germline ends came to 6 bases. The CDR3 reads CSAINDTEAFF. The CDR3 DNA sequence: TGCAGTGCTATTAATGACACTGAAGCTTTCTTT.

This clonotype was observed at least ten times. The genes are TRBV7-9 and TRBJ2-7; a weak D match, TRBD1 (6 bases). The V end was cut by 5 bases, the J end by 2 bases, with 22 bases between. CDR3 length: 17 residues. Germline V lookup: CDR1 SEHNR, CDR2 FQNEAQ (reference sequence). The CDR3 loop reads CASSLAHQGFNPYEQYF. The CDR3 nucleotides are TGTGCCAGCAGCCTGGCCCATCAGGGGTTTAACCCCTACGAGCAGTACTTC.

At least ten counts were recorded for this clonotype. The chain employs TRBV5-4 and TRBJ2-7; 7 positions match TRBD2. V was pared by 4 bases and J by 7 bases, with 14 bases of the junction left unmatched. The CDR3 runs to 15 residues. Germline CDR1 reads SGHNT; CDR2 reads YYREEE (reference sequence). CDR3 in DNA: TGTGCCAGCAGCCGCGGGGGAGCCTCCTTGGGGGAGCAGTACTTC. Translation gives CASSRGGASLGEQYF.

The rearrangement uses TRBV7-9 and TRBJ2-3; a weak D match, TRBD2 (6 bases). V lost 8 bases, J lost 6 bases, and 18 bases lay in between. Germline V gene lookup returns CDR1 SEHNR and CDR2 FQNEAQ (reference sequence). CDR3 length equals 14 residues. The CDR3 reads CASGTGPAMDTQYF. In DNA form, the CDR3 reads TGTGCCAGCGGGACTGGGCCGGCCATGGATACGCAGTATTTT.

This clonotype came up a few times. V usage is TRBV19 and J usage is TRBJ2-1; 7 positions match TRBD1. With V trimmed by 5 bases and J by 6 bases, 4 bases remained unmatched. This CDR3 contains 13 residues. CDR1 and CDR2 (germline): LNHDA, SQIVND (reference sequence). CDR3 sequence (DNA): TGTGCCAGTAGTCTACAGGGGTTCAATGAGCAGTTCTTC. Translation gives CASSLQGFNEQFF.

The table lists this clonotype with a few counts. The chain employs TRBV10-2 and TRBJ2-7; 7 bases fit TRBD1. Germline V CDR1 and CDR2: WSHSY, SAAADI. The CDR3 contains 14 residues. J lost 1 base, V lost 4 bases, and 4 bases had no gene match. Here the CDR3 DNA reads TGCGCCAGCAGTGTAGAGACAGGGTCCTACGAGCAGTACTTC. Amino acid sequence: CASSVETGSYEQYF.

In this sample, this clonotype turned up a few times. The chain is built from TRBV7-9 and TRBJ1-5; D is uncertain. Germline V gene lookup returns CDR1 SEHNR and CDR2 FQNEAQ (reference sequence). This CDR3 comprises 13 residues. Trimming stripped 5 bases from V and 7 bases from J, with 12 bases between. The CDR3 sequence is CASSLRGWQPQHF. The DNA of the CDR3 is TGTGCCAGCAGCCTCCGGGGATGGCAGCCCCAGCATTTT.

This clonotype appeared many times. The V call is TRBV5-1, the J call TRBJ2-1; D unclear. In germline, CDR1 is SGHRS, CDR2 YFSETQ. The CDR3 runs to 14 residues. Trimming pared 2 bases from V and 7 bases from J, leaving 13 bases between. CDR3 sequence reads: CASSLVPGVNEQFF. The CDR3, as DNA: TGCGCCAGCAGCTTAGTCCCAGGTGTAAATGAGCAGTTCTTC.

The V call is TRBV13, the J call TRBJ2-7; D might be TRBD1 (6 bases). The CDR3 contains 13 residues. Per the germline V gene, CDR1 is PRHDT and CDR2 is FYEKMQ (reference sequence). The V end lost 6 bases, the J end lost 6 bases, and 15 bases lay between the germline ends. The CDR3 spells CASSLDSDGEQYF. The CDR3 DNA reads as TGTGCCAGCAGTCTGGACAGTGACGGCGAGCAGTACTTC.